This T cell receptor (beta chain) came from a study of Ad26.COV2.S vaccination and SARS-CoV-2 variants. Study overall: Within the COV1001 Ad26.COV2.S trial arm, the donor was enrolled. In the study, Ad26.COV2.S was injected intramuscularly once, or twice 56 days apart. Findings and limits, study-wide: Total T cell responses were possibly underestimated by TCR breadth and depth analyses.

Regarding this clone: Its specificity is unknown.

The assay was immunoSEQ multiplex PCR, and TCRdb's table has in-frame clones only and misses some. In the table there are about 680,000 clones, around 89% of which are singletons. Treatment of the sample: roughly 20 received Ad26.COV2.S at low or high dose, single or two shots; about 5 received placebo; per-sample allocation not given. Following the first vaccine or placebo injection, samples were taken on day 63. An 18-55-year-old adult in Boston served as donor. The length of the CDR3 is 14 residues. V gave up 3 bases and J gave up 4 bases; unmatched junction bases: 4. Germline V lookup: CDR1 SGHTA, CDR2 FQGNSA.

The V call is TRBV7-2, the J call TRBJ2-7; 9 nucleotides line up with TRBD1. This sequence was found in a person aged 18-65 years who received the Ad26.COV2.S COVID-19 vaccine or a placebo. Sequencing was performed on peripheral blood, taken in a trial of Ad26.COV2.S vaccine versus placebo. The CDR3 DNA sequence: TGTGCCAGCAGCTTGTACAGGGGGCCATACGAGCAGTACTTC. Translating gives CASSLYRGPYEQYF.